Listed below are T cell receptor beta chains from one sample, sequenced in a study of Tregs in tolerant kidney transplant recipients. Generated by immunoSEQ multiplex PCR, the TCRdb table keeps only in-frame clones and is missing some. The table records some 55,000 clones, approximately 85% of them present only once. Specimen: Tregs from blood, collected before the transplant. Source of these receptors: a human donor who received a combined kidney and bone marrow transplant. CDR3s include the opening cysteine and the closing phenylalanine or tryptophan. Each record gives: clone size, D gene, V gene, J gene, CDR3 protein, CDR3 DNA. A D gene is named only where the DNA matches it firmly. Rows give clone size only sometimes, using once, few, many, or a class for an expanded clone.

clone size: .
D gene: .
V gene: TRBV28
J gene: TRBJ1-1
CDR3 protein: CASSLLNTEAFF
CDR3 DNA: TGTGCCAGCAGCCTGCTGAACACTGAAGCTTTCTTT

clone size: .
D gene: TRBD1
V gene: TRBV7-9
J gene: TRBJ2-6
CDR3 protein: CASYRTGGSGANVLTF
CDR3 DNA: TGTGCCAGCTACCGGACAGGAGGCTCTGGGGCCAACGTCCTGACTTTC

clone size: .
D gene: .
V gene: TRBV20-1
J gene: TRBJ2-7
CDR3 protein: CSATKVEQYF
CDR3 DNA: TGCAGTGCTACCAAGGTCGAGCAGTACTTC

clone size: .
D gene: .
V gene: TRBV5-6
J gene: TRBJ2-7
CDR3 protein: CASSLGTGPSYEQYF
CDR3 DNA: TGTGCCAGCAGCTTGGGGACCGGACCCTCCTACGAGCAGTACTTC

clone size: .
D gene: .
V gene: TRBV2
J gene: TRBJ1-6
CDR3 protein: CASSDDSPSSYNSPLHF
CDR3 DNA: TGTGCCAGCAGTGATGACAGCCCGAGCTCCTATAATTCACCCCTCCACTTT

clone size: .
D gene: .
V gene: TRBV2
J gene: TRBJ2-7
CDR3 protein: CASSEIRIYEQYF
CDR3 DNA: TGTGCCAGCAGTGAAATTAGGATATACGAGCAGTACTTC

clone size: .
D gene: .
V gene: TRBV19
J gene: TRBJ1-5
CDR3 protein: CASSIGHKGQPQHF
CDR3 DNA: TGTGCCAGTAGTATAGGCCACAAAGGTCAGCCCCAGCATTTT

clone size: few
D gene: TRBD2
V gene: TRBV7-9
J gene: TRBJ2-1
CDR3 protein: CASSLRGGLFF
CDR3 DNA: TGTGCCAGCAGCTTACGCGGGGGACTGTTCTTC

clone size: .
D gene: TRBD1
V gene: TRBV5-4
J gene: TRBJ1-1
CDR3 protein: CASSLRDRAAFF
CDR3 DNA: TGTGCCAGCAGCCTCCGGGACAGGGCAGCTTTCTTT

clone size: .
D gene: TRBD1
V gene: TRBV6-5
J gene: TRBJ1-2
CDR3 protein: CASSGQGTNYGYTF
CDR3 DNA: TGTGCCAGCAGTGGACAGGGAACTAACTATGGCTACACCTTC

clone size: .
D gene: .
V gene: TRBV18
J gene: TRBJ1-3
CDR3 protein: CASSPPGASGNTIYF
CDR3 DNA: TGTGCCAGCTCACCACCTGGAGCCTCTGGAAACACCATATATTTT

clone size: .
D gene: .
V gene: TRBV2
J gene: TRBJ1-5
CDR3 protein: CASRRWLDQPQHF
CDR3 DNA: TGTGCCAGTCGCAGGTGGCTCGATCAGCCCCAGCATTTT

clone size: .
D gene: .
V gene: TRBV7-2
J gene: TRBJ1-1
CDR3 protein: CASSLQGARTEAFF
CDR3 DNA: TGTGCCAGCAGCTTACAAGGGGCTCGGACTGAAGCTTTCTTT

clone size: .
D gene: TRBD2
V gene: TRBV11-2
J gene: TRBJ2-3
CDR3 protein: CASSLLAGGLTDTQYF
CDR3 DNA: TGTGCCAGCAGCTTATTGGCGGGGGGCCTTACAGATACGCAGTATTTT

clone size: .
D gene: TRBD1
V gene: TRBV25-1
J gene: TRBJ1-4
CDR3 protein: CASSVTRTGLNEKLFF
CDR3 DNA: TGTGCCAGCAGTGTGACTCGGACAGGGTTAAATGAAAAACTGTTTTTT

clone size: .
D gene: TRBD2
V gene: TRBV2
J gene: TRBJ2-7
CDR3 protein: CASRAPLAGREQYF
CDR3 DNA: TGTGCCAGCAGGGCCCCACTAGCGGGACGGGAGCAGTACTTC

clone size: once
D gene: TRBD2
V gene: TRBV6-4
J gene: TRBJ2-3
CDR3 protein: CASRKRLAGPTDTQYF
CDR3 DNA: TGTGCCAGCAGGAAAAGACTAGCGGGGCCAACAGATACGCAGTATTTT

clone size: .
D gene: TRBD2
V gene: TRBV27
J gene: TRBJ2-5
CDR3 protein: CASRTLAGPETQYF
CDR3 DNA: TGTGCCAGCAGGACCCTAGCGGGGCCAGAGACCCAGTACTTC

clone size: .
D gene: .
V gene: TRBV11-2
J gene: TRBJ2-1
CDR3 protein: CASSGPTRSSYNEQFF
CDR3 DNA: TGTGCCAGCAGCGGACCAACTCGGAGCTCCTACAATGAGCAGTTCTTC

clone size: .
D gene: TRBD1
V gene: TRBV5-6
J gene: TRBJ2-5
CDR3 protein: CASSPGTGRAQETQYF
CDR3 DNA: TGTGCCAGCAGCCCCGGGACAGGGAGGGCCCAAGAGACCCAGTACTTC

clone size: .
D gene: TRBD1
V gene: TRBV10-3
J gene: TRBJ2-1
CDR3 protein: CAVEPGTGGGNEQFF
CDR3 DNA: TGTGCCGTAGAACCCGGGACAGGGGGAGGAAATGAGCAGTTCTTC

clone size: .
D gene: .
V gene: TRBV19
J gene: TRBJ1-2
CDR3 protein: CASSTQVSGHGYTF
CDR3 DNA: TGTGCCAGTAGTACACAGGTTTCTGGCCATGGCTACACCTTC

clone size: .
D gene: .
V gene: TRBV5-1
J gene: TRBJ2-5
CDR3 protein: CASSGTGGVEETQYF
CDR3 DNA: TGCGCCAGCAGCGGAACAGGGGGGGTAGAAGAGACCCAGTACTTC

clone size: .
D gene: TRBD2
V gene: TRBV15
J gene: TRBJ2-5
CDR3 protein: CATSRGTSGGEETQYF
CDR3 DNA: TGTGCCACCAGCAGGGGTACTAGCGGGGGGGAAGAGACCCAGTACTTC

clone size: .
D gene: .
V gene: TRBV23-1
J gene: TRBJ2-7
CDR3 protein: CASKVPYEQYF
CDR3 DNA: TGCGCCAGCAAGGTTCCCTACGAGCAGTACTTC

clone size: .
D gene: .
V gene: TRBV30
J gene: TRBJ2-7
CDR3 protein: CAWSGAYEQYF
CDR3 DNA: TGTGCCTGGAGCGGTGCCTACGAGCAGTACTTC

clone size: .
D gene: TRBD1
V gene: TRBV28
J gene: TRBJ2-7
CDR3 protein: CASHYRTGSYEQYF
CDR3 DNA: TGTGCCAGCCATTACCGGACAGGCTCCTACGAGCAGTACTTC

clone size: .
D gene: .
V gene: TRBV4-3
J gene: TRBJ2-4
CDR3 protein: CASSQEGGTQNKLAKNIQYF
CDR3 DNA: TGCGCCAGCAGCCAAGAAGGCGGCACACAGAACAAACTAGCCAAAAACATTCAGTACTTC

clone size: .
D gene: TRBD2
V gene: TRBV12-5
J gene: TRBJ2-2
CDR3 protein: CASGLWLGGGGGTTGELFF
CDR3 DNA: TGTGCTAGTGGCCTGTGGCTTGGCGGTGGCGGGGGGACCACCGGGGAGCTGTTTTTT

clone size: .
D gene: TRBD1
V gene: TRBV5-1
J gene: TRBJ1-1
CDR3 protein: CASRLRQGLIQDTEAFF
CDR3 DNA: TGCGCCAGCAGGCTCAGACAGGGCCTGATCCAAGACACTGAAGCTTTCTTT

clone size: .
D gene: .
V gene: TRBV6-5
J gene: TRBJ2-7
CDR3 protein: CASKNRGRFPYEQYF
CDR3 DNA: TGTGCCAGCAAAAATAGGGGGAGGTTTCCCTACGAGCAGTACTTC

clone size: .
D gene: .
V gene: TRBV13
J gene: TRBJ2-5
CDR3 protein: CASSADRQETQYF
CDR3 DNA: TGTGCCAGCAGCGCCGACAGGCAAGAGACCCAGTACTTC

clone size: .
D gene: .
V gene: TRBV6-5
J gene: TRBJ2-7
CDR3 protein: CASSYSLERDYEQYF
CDR3 DNA: TGTGCCAGCAGTTACTCGCTGGAAAGAGACTACGAGCAGTACTTC

clone size: .
D gene: TRBD1
V gene: TRBV19
J gene: TRBJ2-5
CDR3 protein: CASSLPGTEETQYF
CDR3 DNA: TGTGCCAGTAGTCTCCCCGGGACAGAAGAGACCCAGTACTTC

clone size: .
D gene: .
V gene: TRBV30
J gene: TRBJ1-1
CDR3 protein: CAWSVRGTEAFF
CDR3 DNA: TGTGCCTGGAGTGTAAGGGGGACTGAAGCTTTCTTT

clone size: few
D gene: .
V gene: TRBV5-6
J gene: TRBJ1-5
CDR3 protein: CASSAGATGSYNQPQHF
CDR3 DNA: TGTGCCAGCAGCGCGGGGGCAACAGGGTCCTACAATCAGCCCCAGCATTTT

clone size: .
D gene: .
V gene: TRBV2
J gene: TRBJ1-4
CDR3 protein: CASSGAGEKLFF
CDR3 DNA: TGTGCCAGCAGTGGAGCGGGGGAAAAACTGTTTTTT

clone size: .
D gene: TRBD1
V gene: TRBV11-2
J gene: TRBJ1-2
CDR3 protein: CASSRGQGYYGYTF
CDR3 DNA: TGTGCCAGCAGCAGAGGACAGGGGTACTATGGCTACACCTTC